This T cell receptor beta chain was identified in a study of cytomegalovirus exposure and HLA in healthy donors. The primer mix had 60 Vbeta and 13 Jbeta primers. Sequencing used immunoSEQ multiplex PCR; TCRdb keeps in-frame clones, though not all of them. The sample carries around 120,000 clones, roughly four fifths recorded once. Study results and caveats: Researchers left out some V segments, among them TRBV6-2 and TRBV6-3, as indistinguishable.

Points on this clone: What it binds is not known.

The V segment lost 6 bases and the J segment 5 bases; nucleotides outside the gene matches: 14. Germline loops: CDR1 MDHEN, CDR2 SYDVKM. The CDR3 length is 16 residues. The sample was PBMCs. The sequence was collected from a male donor in good health and CMV-seropositive. This chain connects TRBV28 to TRBJ2-3; 7 bases align to TRBD2. CDR3 nucleotide sequence: TGTGCCAGCAGCGGGATAGGTGGGAGGGCGGAAGATACGCAGTATTTT. Its translation is CASSGIGGRAEDTQYF.